This T cell receptor beta chain was retrieved from a study of spatial heterogeneity in lung cancer. Study background: Each unique TCR and UMI combination was seen more than ten times on average in raw reads.

Many counts were recorded for this clonotype. No antigen is known for it. Specified time point: sample taken at primary tumor resection. Sequencing of whole RNA from tumor, nontumor lung or frozen PBMC involved no sorting. The CDR3 sequence is 12 residues long. The germline gives CDR1 MDHEN, CDR2 SYDVKM. V lost 10 bases and J 5 bases, leaving 15 bases between the germline ends. Unique molecular identifiers, one per molecule, were present on every TCR cDNA molecule. TCRdb re-derived calls from the 5' RACE reads in MiXCR, one entry per CDR3 protein. The table lists thousands of distinct CDR3 sequences, about 5% of them singletons. Findings and limits, study-wide: At tumor resection, ubiquitous expanded TCRs were detected in blood more often than later.

The sequences come from PBMCs, collected at surgery. The rearrangement uses TRBV28 and TRBJ2-7, with D possibly being TRBD2 (6 bases). The sequence was obtained from a male donor with early-stage non-small cell lung cancer. DNA for the CDR3: TGTGCCACCACCGGGGGTATACACGAGCAGTACTTC. Translating it yields CATTGGIHEQYF.